Given below is one T cell receptor beta chain in context. The source of the sample is a study of blood T cells in healthy people across ages. The authors ran a second PCR of about 6 to 12 cycles using a sample-barcoded 5' primer and a J-beta primer mix. TCRdb processed the 5' RACE reads anew with MiXCR; each CDR3 protein has one entry. The sample carries 1.5 million to 2 million distinct CDR3 sequences, roughly 30% recorded once. The CDR3 contains 14 residues. The V gene end was trimmed by 6 bases and the J gene end by 3 bases; junction bases not matched to a gene: 5. Germline CDR1 MNHNY, CDR2 SVGAGI (reference sequence).

V gene TRBV6-6 combines with J gene TRBJ1-2, with 9 bases identical to TRBD1. This TCR was sampled from a woman in her thirties in good health. The sequenced sample consisted of blood. CDR3 in DNA: TGTGCCAGCAGCATACAGGGGGCTGACTATGGCTACACCTTC. Its translation: CASSIQGADYGYTF.